The 30 T cell receptor beta chains in this list originate from one sample, sequenced in a study of shared clonotypes between healthy human individuals. Naive CD8 cells lacked CD45RO and underwent positive selection for CCR7, leaving out terminally differentiated effector memory CD45RA+ cells. The method was immunoSEQ multiplex PCR; TCRdb's version includes in-frame clones alone and lacks a portion of them. The sample includes under 2,000,000 clones, about 95% of them seen just once. Sequenced: naive CD8+ T cells sorted from blood. These receptors all come from a man between 18 and 35 years old in good health.

Concerning this clone itself: The same CDR3 arises from other DNA sequences in this sample as well. The J gene is TRBJ2-1, the V gene TRBV5-1; D not certain. Trimming took off 0 bases at V and 4 bases at J, with 8 bases between the two ends. Per the germline V gene, CDR1 is SGHRS and CDR2 is YFSETQ. This CDR3 comprises 14 residues. The CDR3: CASSLAGPYNEQFF. CDR3 bases: TGCGCCAGCAGCTTGGCCGGCCCTTACAATGAGCAGTTCTTC.

The chain recombines TRBV6-6 with TRBJ2-7; TRBD1 is a possible D gene (5 bases). V lost 1 base to trimming and J lost 5 bases, with 12 bases between them. Germline CDR1 reads MNHNY; CDR2 reads SVGAGI (reference sequence). CDR3 size: 14 residues. The CDR3 DNA reads as TGTGCCAGCAGTTACTTGCAGGGAAATCACGAGCAGTACTTC. Protein: CASSYLQGNHEQYF.

This clone was observed once. The chain joins TRBV27 to TRBJ2-5, with 8 nucleotides matching TRBD1. This CDR3 is 16 amino acids long. Unmatched junction bases numbered 9, after V lost 4 bases and J lost 2 bases. CDR1 and CDR2 (germline): MNHEY, SMNVEV (reference sequence). DNA of the CDR3: TGTGCCAGCAGTTCGATTCAGGGGGCGCCTCAAGAGACCCAGTACTTC. This encodes CASSSIQGAPQETQYF.

The rearrangement joins TRBV19 to TRBJ1-2; D uncertain. CDR3 length: 13 residues. CDR1 LNHDA and CDR2 SQIVND come from the germline V gene (reference sequence). V dropped 5 bases and J dropped 4 bases, with 11 bases sitting between them. CDR3 DNA sequence: TGTGCCAGTAGTCGCGACACGATCTATGGCTACACCTTC. This encodes CASSRDTIYGYTF.

The chain carries TRBV28 and TRBJ1-4; tentatively, D is TRBD1 (6 bases). The CDR3 covers 14 residues. The V gene lost 6 bases and the J gene lost 6 bases, with 14 bases spanning the gap. In germline, CDR1 is MDHEN, CDR2 SYDVKM. CDR3 in amino acids: CASRLGGLDEKLFF. CDR3 in DNA: TGTGCCAGCAGACTAGGGGGGCTAGATGAAAAACTGTTTTTT.

This clone was seen a handful of times. This chain links TRBV7-2 with TRBJ1-2, with no clear D. Germline CDR1 reads SGHTA; CDR2 reads FQGNSA. CDR3 length: 15 amino acids. With 8 bases removed from V and 3 bases from J, the gap between germline ends came to 19 bases. The CDR3 loop is CASVLSPGLDYGYTF. Written as DNA, the CDR3 is TGTGCCAGCGTTCTCAGTCCGGGATTAGACTATGGCTACACCTTC. The full variable domain, completed using reference TRBV7-2 and TRBJ1-2, is GAGVSQSPSNKVTEKGKDVELRCDPISGHTALYWYRQSLGQGLEFLIYFQGNSAPDKSGLPSDRFSAERTGGSVSTLTIQRTQQEDSAVYLCASVLSPGLDYGYTFGSGTRLTVV.

J is TRBJ2-7 and V is TRBV12-5; TRBD1 is a possible D gene (6 bases). Germline loops: CDR1 LGHNT, CDR2 FRNRAP. The CDR3 consists of 15 residues. V lost 3 bases to trimming and J lost 3 bases, with 15 bases between them. Written as DNA, the CDR3 is TGTGCTAGTGGTTTTATCGCAGGGGCCTACTACGAGCAGTACTTC. Translation: CASGFIAGAYYEQYF. Based on the CDR3 plus reference TRBV12-5 and TRBJ2-7, the full variable domain is DARVTQTPRHKVTEMGQEVTMRCQPILGHNTVFWYRQTMMQGLELLAYFRNRAPLDDSGMPKDRFSAEMPDATLATLKIQPSEPRDSAVYFCASGFIAGAYYEQYFGPGTRLTVT.

The chain's CDR3 is CASSEGPPQLYEQYF. CDR3 in DNA: TGTGCCAGCAGTGAAGGCCCGCCGCAGTTATACGAGCAGTACTTC. The chain recombines TRBV6-1 with TRBJ2-7; D not resolved. Germline V gene data show CDR1 as MNHNS and CDR2 as SASEGT. This CDR3 is built from 15 residues. Between the trimmed V and J ends, which lost 1 base and 4 bases, there was a span of 14 bases.

In the case of this clone: The junction does not match germline at one end; this may be a read error. The chain combines TRBV7-7 with TRBJ2-2, with a possible D match to TRBD2 (5 bases). This CDR3 is 17 amino acids long. Germline V gives CDR1 SSHAT, CDR2 FNYEAQ (reference sequence). The CDR3 DNA sequence: TGTGCTAGCAGTCTCGGTTCTAGGGAGTTGTACACCGGGGAGCTGTTTTTT. This encodes CASSLGSRELYTGELFF.

This clone was found a few times. The chain employs TRBV7-3 and TRBJ1-6, with 7 bases lining up with TRBD1. Germline V CDR1 and CDR2: SGHTA, FQGTGA. V lost 0 bases, J lost 9 bases, and 2 bases stayed unmatched. This CDR3 is 14 amino acids long. The CDR3 nucleotides read TGTGCCAGCAGCTTAACCCCAGGGGGTTCACCCCTCCACTTT. Translated: CASSLTPGGSPLHF.

This chain links TRBV7-9 with TRBJ2-1; D is unresolved. This CDR3 is 15 amino acids long. Germline V lookup: CDR1 SEHNR, CDR2 FQNEAQ (reference sequence). With 2 bases removed from V and 8 bases from J, the gap between germline ends came to 16 bases. For the CDR3, the DNA is TGTGCCAGCAGCTTATATGGCGGTTCGTGGGATGAGCAGTTCTTC. It is translated as CASSLYGGSWDEQFF. Using reference TRBV7-9 and TRBJ2-1 for the parts outside the CDR3, the full variable domain is DTGVSQNPRHKITKRGQNVTFRCDPISEHNRLYWYRQTLGQGPEFLTYFQNEAQLEKSRLLSDRFSAERPKGSFSTLEIQRTEQGDSAMYLCASSLYGGSWDEQFFGPGTRLTVL.

This clone is a singleton in its sample. The V gene is TRBV5-6, the J gene TRBJ2-2, with D possibly matching TRBD2 (6 bases). From germline, CDR1 is SGHDT and CDR2 YYEEEE. Trimming took 4 bases from V and 5 from J, leaving 18 bases between them. This CDR3 has 16 residues. CDR3 residues: CASSPDGSGGTGELFF. The CDR3 DNA sequence: TGTGCCAGCAGCCCAGACGGGTCCGGAGGGACCGGGGAGCTGTTTTTT.

V and J are TRBV30 and TRBJ1-1, with no clear D. This CDR3 has 10 amino acids. V lost 2 bases and J 7 bases, leaving 5 bases between the germline ends. CDR1 is GTSNPN and CDR2 is SVGIG in the germline V gene (reference sequence). Here the CDR3 DNA reads TGTGCCTGGAGTACAGTTGAAGCTTTCTTT. Translated, it gives CAWSTVEAFF. The variable domain in full, with the rest retrieved from reference TRBV30 and TRBJ1-1, is SQTIHQWPATLVQPVGSPLSLECTVEGTSNPNLYWYRQAAGRGLQLLFYSVGIGQISSEVPQNLSASRPQDRQFILSSKKLLLSDSGFYLCAWSTVEAFFGQGTRLTVV.

J is TRBJ2-3 and V is TRBV5-6; D remains unclear. Germline-derived CDR1 and CDR2 are SGHDT and YYEEEE. The CDR3 consists of 14 residues. V was shortened by 3 bases and J by 0 bases, with 8 bases between the two germline ends. CDR3 nucleotides: TGTGCCAGCAGCTCCTCTACTAGCACAGATACGCAGTATTTT. Its translation is CASSSSTSTDTQYF. Complete variable domain (other parts from reference TRBV5-6 and TRBJ2-3): DAGVTQSPTHLIKTRGQQVTLRCSPKSGHDTVSWYQQALGQGPQFIFQYYEEEERQRGNFPDRFSGHQFPNYSSELNVNALLLGDSALYLCASSSSTSTDTQYFGPGTRLTVL.

V usage is TRBV5-1 and J usage is TRBJ2-7; D is unclear. With 2 bases removed from V and 3 bases from J, the gap between germline ends came to 9 bases. The germline V gene encodes CDR1 SGHRS and CDR2 YFSETQ. The CDR3 sequence is 13 residues long. The CDR3 nucleotides are TGCGCCAGCAGCTTCGGTGAGCTCTACGAGCAGTACTTC. It specifies CASSFGELYEQYF. Together with reference TRBV5-1 and TRBJ2-7, the CDR3 gives the full variable domain: KAGVTQTPRYLIKTRGQQVTLSCSPISGHRSVSWYQQTPGQGLQFLFEYFSETQRNKGNFPGRFSGRQFSNSRSEMNVSTLELGDSALYLCASSFGELYEQYFGPGTRLTVT.

The chain uses TRBV4-1 and TRBJ2-7; 9 bases match TRBD2. Germline assignment: CDR1 MGHRA and CDR2 YSYEKL. CDR3 size: 16 residues. Trimming cost V 2 bases and J 2 bases; bases outside gene matches: 7. In nucleotides, the CDR3 is TGCGCCAGCAGCCAATCCGTAGCGGGAGCGACCTACGAGCAGTACTTC. Translation gives CASSQSVAGATYEQYF.

V is TRBV5-4 and J is TRBJ2-7, with a weak D call TRBD2 (7 bases). CDR3 size: 12 residues. Germline V gene data show CDR1 as SGHNT and CDR2 as YYREEE (reference sequence). Trimming left V 8 bases short and J 7 bases short, with 16 bases between. CDR3 residues: CASHAGAGEQYF. CDR3 in DNA: TGTGCCAGTCACGCGGGGGCGGGGGAGCAGTACTTC.

V is TRBV6-6 and J is TRBJ2-5; D is perhaps TRBD1 (6 bases). Trimming cost V 4 bases and J 2 bases, with 11 bases left between them. This CDR3 has 14 amino acids. The V gene's germline CDR1 is MNHNY and CDR2 SVGAGI (reference sequence). The CDR3 loop is CASSSSRGQETQYF. CDR3 DNA: TGTGCCAGCAGTTCTTCCAGGGGTCAAGAGACCCAGTACTTC.

This clone has a handful of counts. The same CDR3 also results from other DNA sequences found in this sample. V and J are TRBV6-5 and TRBJ2-7; D is unclear. Germline CDR1 is MNHEY and CDR2 is SVGAGI. V gave up 8 bases and J gave up 2 bases, with 4 bases separating them. There are 10 residues in the CDR3. In DNA form, the CDR3 reads TGTGCCAGCGGGGCCTACGAGCAGTACTTC. This encodes CASGAYEQYF.

This clone was observed a handful of times. The V call is TRBV6-1, the J call TRBJ2-2; TRBD1 matches 10 bases. CDR3 length equals 16 residues. V gave up 4 bases and J gave up 7 bases; unmatched junction bases: 9. Germline values: CDR1 MNHNS, CDR2 SASEGT. CDR3 in amino acids: CASSVDRGPLGGELFF. Written as DNA, the CDR3 is TGTGCCAGCAGTGTCGACAGGGGGCCCTTGGGCGGGGAGCTGTTTTTT.

V usage is TRBV29-1 and J usage is TRBJ2-7; D remains unclear. The germline V gene encodes CDR1 SQVTM and CDR2 ANQGSEA. V dropped 2 bases and J dropped 3 bases, with 11 bases sitting between them. The CDR3 consists of 13 residues. CDR3 coding DNA: TGCAGCGTTGAATCCACTGGGGACTACGAGCAGTACTTC. It encodes CSVESTGDYEQYF.

This chain uses TRBV6-5 with TRBJ1-1, with a tentative D call TRBD1 (6 bases). Germline CDR1 is MNHEY and CDR2 is SVGAGI. This CDR3 spans 13 amino acids. Trimming removed 6 bases from V and 4 bases from J, with 12 bases in between. The CDR3 DNA reads TGTGCCAGCAGGGCAGGACAGTTCACTGAAGCTTTCTTT. Translation gives CASRAGQFTEAFF.

V and J are TRBV5-6 and TRBJ2-5, with 11 bases matching TRBD2. The germline gives CDR1 SGHDT, CDR2 YYEEEE. The CDR3 sequence is 15 residues long. J was trimmed by 3 bases and V by 2 bases; bases with no gene match: 3. DNA for the CDR3: TGTGCCAGCAGCTTCGGGACTAGCGGAGAAGAGACCCAGTACTTC. It yields the protein CASSFGTSGEETQYF.

The V and J genes are TRBV4-1 and TRBJ2-7, with TRBD2 identical over 16 bases. The junction had 8 bases not matched to a gene; V was cut back by 2 bases and J by 4 bases. Germline loops: CDR1 MGHRA, CDR2 YSYEKL. The CDR3 loop spans 18 amino acids. This chain's CDR3 is CASSQTPPGLAGGYEQYF. CDR3 sequence (DNA): TGCGCCAGCAGCCAAACCCCACCGGGACTAGCGGGAGGGTACGAGCAGTACTTC.

The rearrangement links TRBV4-1 to TRBJ1-5, with 7 bases lining up with TRBD1. Germline CDR1 is MGHRA and CDR2 is YSYEKL. This CDR3 has 15 residues. The J segment lost 7 bases and the V segment lost 0 bases, leaving 6 bases of the junction unmatched. The CDR3: CASSQDFAGGQPQHF. The CDR3 bases are TGCGCCAGCAGCCAAGATTTTGCAGGGGGACAGCCCCAGCATTTT.

The gene calls are TRBV4-1 and TRBJ1-2; D is unresolved. The CDR3 length is 13 residues. Germline CDR1 and CDR2: MGHRA and YSYEKL. The germline V and J ends were trimmed by 3 bases and 4 bases, with 9 bases remaining between them. DNA of the CDR3: TGCGCCAGCAGCCAGAAGAATGGCTATGGCTACACCTTC. It is translated as CASSQKNGYGYTF.

The rearrangement uses TRBV7-9 and TRBJ2-7, with 11 bases aligning to TRBD2. V lost 5 bases to trimming and J lost 6 bases; unmatched junction nucleotides: 6. This CDR3 region has 14 residues. Germline assignment: CDR1 SEHNR and CDR2 FQNEAQ (reference sequence). CDR3 region: CASSDSGTSGEQYF. The CDR3 DNA is TGTGCCAGCAGCGACTCCGGGACTAGCGGCGAGCAGTACTTC.

The chain uses TRBV2 and TRBJ2-7, with a tentative D call TRBD1 (6 bases). V was cut by 6 bases and J by 3 bases, with 18 bases left in between. The CDR3 loop spans 15 amino acids. Germline CDR1 reads SNHLY; CDR2 reads FYNNEI. The CDR3 DNA follows: TGTGCCAGCAGGGATACAGGGAATGCCGACTACGAGCAGTACTTC. It is translated as CASRDTGNADYEQYF.

The count of this clone is one. This chain joins TRBV6-1 and TRBJ1-2; D not certain. Trimming stripped 1 base from V and 4 bases from J, with 19 bases between. There are 17 residues in the CDR3. From germline, CDR1 is MNHNS and CDR2 SASEGT. For the CDR3, the DNA is TGTGCCAGCAGTGAAGTGTCAGTTGCGGGTAATTTCTATGGCTACACCTTC. This gives the protein CASSEVSVAGNFYGYTF.

The chain couples TRBV30 to TRBJ1-5, with a tentative D call TRBD1 (6 bases). The CDR3 covers 13 residues. Trimming left V 6 bases short and J 6 bases short, with 15 bases between. Germline values: CDR1 GTSNPN, CDR2 SVGIG (reference sequence). The CDR3 sequence is CACTTGTGQPQHF. The DNA of the CDR3 is TGTGCCTGTACAACAGGGACGGGTCAGCCCCAGCATTTT.